Below, 15 T cell receptor beta chains from the same sample are listed, as sequenced in a study of blood T cell repertoires in COVID-19. The protocol was immunoSEQ multiplex PCR, while the TCRdb copy is restricted to in-frame clones and leaves out a portion. The sample lists around 280,000 clones, around 90% seen once, with 1.7% in the top ten. Input material: PBMCs or T cells enriched from blood (not recorded which). The receptors were gathered from a woman aged 40 to 49 who had recovered from COVID-19.

This chain joins TRBV28 and TRBJ1-4, with D possibly matching TRBD1 (6 bases). V lost 3 bases and J lost 4, with 15 bases in between. CDR3 length equals 16 residues. The germline gives CDR1 MDHEN, CDR2 SYDVKM. CDR3 region: CASSLATGLRNEKLFF. CDR3 sequence (DNA): TGTGCCAGCAGTTTGGCCACAGGGCTACGTAATGAAAAACTGTTTTTT.

The chain uses TRBV11-1 and TRBJ2-7; no clear D gene. Per germline, CDR1 SGHAT and CDR2 FQDESV (reference sequence). V lost 1 base and J lost 3, with 7 bases in between. This CDR3 contains 13 residues. CDR3 DNA: TGTGCCAGCAGCTTAGGTCTAGGCTACGAGCAGTACTTC. The encoded protein is CASSLGLGYEQYF.

J is TRBJ1-1 and V is TRBV2; 7 positions match TRBD1. Germline loops: CDR1 SNHLY, CDR2 FYNNEI. This CDR3 region has 14 residues. V was clipped by 8 bases and J by 4 bases; unmatched bases: 10. The CDR3 sequence: CASGRQGGGTEAFF. The CDR3 nucleotides read TGTGCCAGCGGGCGACAGGGAGGAGGCACTGAAGCTTTCTTT.

This rearrangement joins TRBV30 to TRBJ1-1; a possible D gene is TRBD1 (5 bases). The CDR3 consists of 13 residues. Trimming removed 5 bases from V and 1 base from J, with 11 bases in between. The germline CDR1 and CDR2 sequences are GTSNPN and SVGIG (reference sequence). This chain's CDR3 is CAWDVGGNTEAFF. CDR3 nucleotide sequence: TGTGCCTGGGACGTCGGGGGGAACACTGAAGCTTTCTTT.

The chain recombines TRBV12-5 with TRBJ2-1; D is possibly TRBD1 (5 bases). Germline values: CDR1 LGHNT, CDR2 FRNRAP. V lost 1 base to trimming and J lost 9 bases, with 16 bases between them. The CDR3 is made up of 15 amino acids. Written as DNA, the CDR3 is TGTGCTAGTGGTTTGGGTAGCCCAGGGTCGAGTGAGCAGTTCTTC. Translating it yields CASGLGSPGSSEQFF.

The V gene is TRBV5-4, the J gene TRBJ1-2, with TRBD1 identical over 8 bases. The CDR3 length is 15 residues. J was trimmed by 2 bases and V by 3 bases; bases with no gene match: 6. Germline V lookup: CDR1 SGHNT, CDR2 YYREEE (reference sequence). DNA of the CDR3: TGTGCCAGCAGCTCCCCGGGACAGGAGAACTATGGCTACACCTTC. This codes for CASSSPGQENYGYTF.

Here the CDR3 reads CASSPGAARYGYTF. The CDR3 coding sequence is TGTGCCAGCTCACCAGGGGCAGCTCGATATGGCTACACCTTC. The chain carries TRBV18 and TRBJ1-2; D possibly corresponds to TRBD1 (5 bases). The CDR3 has 14 amino acids. The germline CDR1 and CDR2 sequences are KGHSH and LQKENI. Between the trimmed V and J ends, which lost 2 bases and 5 bases, there was a span of 12 bases.

The chain uses TRBV19 and TRBJ1-1; possible D gene TRBD1, 5 bases. Trimming cost V 9 bases and J 1 base, with 12 bases left between them. CDR1 and CDR2 (germline): LNHDA, SQIVND (reference sequence). The CDR3 runs to 13 residues. The CDR3 coding sequence is TGTGCCAGCGATGACAGCCCGAACACTGAAGCTTTCTTT. This translates into CASDDSPNTEAFF.

V is TRBV5-1 and J is TRBJ1-5, with TRBD1 matching over 10 bases. The CDR3 is made up of 15 amino acids. Germline V gene data show CDR1 as SGHRS and CDR2 as YFSETQ. V dropped 3 bases and J dropped 3; count of bases not matched to a gene: 3. Written as DNA, the CDR3 is TGCGCCAGCAGCTCCGGGACAGGGGACAATCAGCCCCAGCATTTT. It yields the protein CASSSGTGDNQPQHF.

This clone was observed once. This chain connects TRBV12-3 or TRBV12-4 to TRBJ1-6; no firm D call. The CDR3 loop spans 11 amino acids. V was cut by 1 base and J by 15 bases, with 7 bases left in between. The CDR3 bases are TGTGCCAGCAGTTTAGGGTACAGCCTCCACTTT. It yields the protein CASSLGYSLHF.

V is TRBV30 and J is TRBJ1-1; D might be TRBD1 (6 bases). Germline assignment: CDR1 GTSNPN and CDR2 SVGIG (reference sequence). V was cut by 3 bases and J by 5 bases, with 16 bases left in between. CDR3 length equals 14 residues. CDR3 coding DNA: TGTGCCTGGAGCAAGGACAGCACGCCTACTGAAGCTTTCTTT. The encoded protein is CAWSKDSTPTEAFF. Based on the CDR3 plus reference TRBV30 and TRBJ1-1, the full variable domain is SQTIHQWPATLVQPVGSPLSLECTVEGTSNPNLYWYRQAAGRGLQLLFYSVGIGQISSEVPQNLSASRPQDRQFILSSKKLLLSDSGFYLCAWSKDSTPTEAFFGQGTRLTVV.

This chain uses TRBV18 with TRBJ2-2, with D tentatively TRBD2 (6 bases). Germline values: CDR1 KGHSH, CDR2 LQKENI. The CDR3 covers 18 residues. Trimming took off 5 bases at V and 8 bases at J, with 27 bases between the two ends. The CDR3 spells CASSYQLVPSSDFGELFF. The CDR3 DNA follows: TGTGCCAGCTCATACCAGTTGGTCCCGTCTAGCGACTTTGGGGAGCTGTTTTTT.

CDR3 DNA: TGTGCCAGTAGTATACACCTGAGCTCCTACGAGCAGTACTTC. This translates into CASSIHLSSYEQYF. The rearrangement joins TRBV19 to TRBJ2-7, with D uncertain. The CDR3 has 14 amino acids. The V end lost 2 bases, the J end lost 0 bases, and 8 bases lay between the germline ends. Germline assignment: CDR1 LNHDA and CDR2 SQIVND (reference sequence). The full variable domain, rest sourced from reference TRBV19 and TRBJ2-7, is DGGITQSPKYLFRKEGQNVTLSCEQNLNHDAMYWYRQDPGQGLRLIYYSQIVNDFQKGDIAEGYSVSREKKESFPLTVTSAQKNPTAFYLCASSIHLSSYEQYFGPGTRLTVT.

This clone was observed a handful of times. The V gene is TRBV6-2 or TRBV6-3, the J gene TRBJ2-1, with 10 bases aligning to TRBD2. This CDR3 spans 16 amino acids. V lost 0 bases and J lost 10; bases outside the gene matches: 9. The germline CDR1 and CDR2 sequences are MNHEY and SVGEGT. The CDR3 DNA reads as TGTGCCAGCAGTTACTCTAGCGGGAGGAAATTTGGGGAGCAGTTCTTC. Encoded protein: CASSYSSGRKFGEQFF.

The chain carries TRBV2 and TRBJ2-1; D perhaps matches TRBD2 (5 bases). V lost 6 bases and J lost 0, with 12 bases in between. Germline lookup yields CDR1 SNHLY and CDR2 FYNNEI. The CDR3 is made up of 15 amino acids. CDR3 coding DNA: TGTGCCAGCAGCTCTGACGGAGGCTCCTACAATGAGCAGTTCTTC. It codes for CASSSDGGSYNEQFF.